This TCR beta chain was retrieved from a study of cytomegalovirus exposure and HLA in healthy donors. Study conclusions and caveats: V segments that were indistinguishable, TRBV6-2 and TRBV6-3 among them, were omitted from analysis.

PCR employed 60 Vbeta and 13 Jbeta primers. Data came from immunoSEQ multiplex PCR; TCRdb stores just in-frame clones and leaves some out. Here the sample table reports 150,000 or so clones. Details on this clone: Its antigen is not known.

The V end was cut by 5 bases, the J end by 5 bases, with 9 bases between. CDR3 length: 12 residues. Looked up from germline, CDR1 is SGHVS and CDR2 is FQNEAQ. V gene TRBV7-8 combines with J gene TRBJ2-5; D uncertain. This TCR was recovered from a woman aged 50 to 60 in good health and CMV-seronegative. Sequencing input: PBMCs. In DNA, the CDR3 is TGTGCCAGCAGCCAGTCTTTGGAGACCCAGTACTTC. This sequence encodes CASSQSLETQYF.